Sequencing of this TCR beta chain was carried out in a study of beta chain features in type 1 diabetes. Every bit of the isolated RNA underwent reverse transcription, so sequencing read expressed TCRB transcripts. Sequencing used immunoSEQ multiplex PCR; TCRdb keeps in-frame clones, though not all of them. The sample lists a few hundred thousand clones, about 16% occurring once. The germline CDR1 and CDR2 sequences are SGHRS and YFSETQ. The CDR3 has 14 residues. The ends were cut back, 0 bases at V and 8 bases at J, with 14 bases in the middle. Source material: naive CD4+ T cells from blood. This chain uses TRBV5-1 with TRBJ1-1; perhaps TRBD1 as D (5 bases). This sequence originates from a woman in her late teens or twenties in good health. CDR3 sequence reads: CASSLGFPRGEAFF. Written as DNA, the CDR3 is TGCGCCAGCAGCTTGGGTTTCCCGCGGGGGGAAGCTTTCTTT.